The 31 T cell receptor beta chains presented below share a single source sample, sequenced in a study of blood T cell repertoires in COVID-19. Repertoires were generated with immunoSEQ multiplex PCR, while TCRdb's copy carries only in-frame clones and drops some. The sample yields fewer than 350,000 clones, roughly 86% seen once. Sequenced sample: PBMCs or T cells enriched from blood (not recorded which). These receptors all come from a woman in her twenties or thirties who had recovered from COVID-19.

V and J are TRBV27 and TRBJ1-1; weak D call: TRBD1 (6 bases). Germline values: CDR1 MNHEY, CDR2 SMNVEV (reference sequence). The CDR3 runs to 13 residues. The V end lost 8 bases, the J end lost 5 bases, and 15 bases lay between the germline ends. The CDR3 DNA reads TGTGCCAGCGGGCGGGGGGGGGCGACTGAAGCTTTCTTT. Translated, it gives CASGRGGATEAFF.

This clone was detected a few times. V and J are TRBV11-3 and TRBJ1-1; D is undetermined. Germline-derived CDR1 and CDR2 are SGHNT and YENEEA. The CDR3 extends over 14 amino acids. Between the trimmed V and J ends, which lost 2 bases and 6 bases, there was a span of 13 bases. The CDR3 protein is CASSLYSAAPEAFF. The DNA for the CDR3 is TGTGCCAGCAGCTTATATTCAGCAGCGCCTGAAGCTTTCTTT.

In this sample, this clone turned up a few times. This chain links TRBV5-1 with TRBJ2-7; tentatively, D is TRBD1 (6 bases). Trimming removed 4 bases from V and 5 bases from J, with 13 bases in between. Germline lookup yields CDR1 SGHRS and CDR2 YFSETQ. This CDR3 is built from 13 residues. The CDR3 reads CASSNAQGNEQYF. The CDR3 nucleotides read TGCGCCAGCAGCAACGCTCAGGGGAACGAGCAGTACTTC.

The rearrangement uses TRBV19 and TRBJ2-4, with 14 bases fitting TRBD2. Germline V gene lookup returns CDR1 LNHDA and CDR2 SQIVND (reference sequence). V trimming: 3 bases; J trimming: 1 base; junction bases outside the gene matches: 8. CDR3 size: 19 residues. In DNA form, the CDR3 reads TGTGCCAGTAGTATCCGACTAGCGGGGGGGATAGGGGCCAAAAACATTCAGTACTTC. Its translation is CASSIRLAGGIGAKNIQYF. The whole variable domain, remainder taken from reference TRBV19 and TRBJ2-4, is DGGITQSPKYLFRKEGQNVTLSCEQNLNHDAMYWYRQDPGQGLRLIYYSQIVNDFQKGDIAEGYSVSREKKESFPLTVTSAQKNPTAFYLCASSIRLAGGIGAKNIQYFGAGTRLSVL.

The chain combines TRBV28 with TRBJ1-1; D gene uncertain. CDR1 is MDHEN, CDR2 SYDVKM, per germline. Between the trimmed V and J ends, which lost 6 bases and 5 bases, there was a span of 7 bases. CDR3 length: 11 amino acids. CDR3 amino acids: CASSWTTEAFF. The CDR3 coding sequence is TGTGCCAGCAGCTGGACTACTGAAGCTTTCTTT.

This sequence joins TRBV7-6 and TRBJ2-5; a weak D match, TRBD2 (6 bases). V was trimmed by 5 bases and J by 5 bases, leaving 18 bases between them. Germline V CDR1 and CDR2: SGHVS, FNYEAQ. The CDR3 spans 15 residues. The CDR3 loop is CASSPWTTTSETQYF. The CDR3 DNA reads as TGTGCCAGCAGCCCCTGGACTACGACCTCGGAGACCCAGTACTTC.

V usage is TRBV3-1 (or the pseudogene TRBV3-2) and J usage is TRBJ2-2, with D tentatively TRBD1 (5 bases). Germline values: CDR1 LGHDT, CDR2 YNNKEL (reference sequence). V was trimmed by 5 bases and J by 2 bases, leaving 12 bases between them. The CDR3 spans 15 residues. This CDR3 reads CASSGSRGNTGELFF. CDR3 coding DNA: TGTGCCAGCAGCGGCAGTAGGGGAAACACCGGGGAGCTGTTTTTT.

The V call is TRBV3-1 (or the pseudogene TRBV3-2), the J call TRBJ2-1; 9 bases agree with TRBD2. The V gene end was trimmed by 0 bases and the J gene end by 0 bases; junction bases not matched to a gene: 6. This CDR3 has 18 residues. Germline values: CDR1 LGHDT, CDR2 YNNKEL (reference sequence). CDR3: CASSQEPAGGISYNEQFF. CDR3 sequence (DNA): TGTGCCAGCAGCCAAGAGCCGGCGGGAGGGATCTCCTACAATGAGCAGTTCTTC.

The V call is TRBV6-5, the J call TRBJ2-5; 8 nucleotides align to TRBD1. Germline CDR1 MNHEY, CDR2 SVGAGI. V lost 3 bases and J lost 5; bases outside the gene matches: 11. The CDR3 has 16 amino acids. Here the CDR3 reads CASSYFGTGGRETQYF. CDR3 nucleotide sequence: TGTGCCAGCAGTTATTTTGGGACAGGTGGGCGCGAGACCCAGTACTTC.

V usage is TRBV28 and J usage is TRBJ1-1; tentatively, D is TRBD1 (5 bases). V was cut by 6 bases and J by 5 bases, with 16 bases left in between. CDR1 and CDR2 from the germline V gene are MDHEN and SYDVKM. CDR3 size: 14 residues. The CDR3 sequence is CASSPMDNRTEAFF. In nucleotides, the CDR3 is TGTGCCAGCAGCCCCATGGACAATAGAACTGAAGCTTTCTTT. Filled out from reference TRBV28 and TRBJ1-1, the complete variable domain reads DVKVTQSSRYLVKRTGEKVFLECVQDMDHENMFWYRQDPGLGLRLIYFSYDVKMKEKGDIPEGYSVSREKKERFSLILESASTNQTSMYLCASSPMDNRTEAFFGQGTRLTVV.

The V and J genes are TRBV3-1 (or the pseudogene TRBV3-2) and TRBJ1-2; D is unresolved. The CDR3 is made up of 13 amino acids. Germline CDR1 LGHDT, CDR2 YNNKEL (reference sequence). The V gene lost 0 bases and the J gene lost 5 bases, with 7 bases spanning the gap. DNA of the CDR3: TGTGCCAGCAGCCAAGATAGCAATTATGGCTACACCTTC. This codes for CASSQDSNYGYTF.

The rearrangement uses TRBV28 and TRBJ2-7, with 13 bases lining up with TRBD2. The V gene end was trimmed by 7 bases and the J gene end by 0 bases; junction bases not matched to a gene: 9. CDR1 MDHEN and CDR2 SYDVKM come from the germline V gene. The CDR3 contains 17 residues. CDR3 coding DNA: TGTGCCAGCACCCGCCTCGGGACTAGCGGGAACTCCTACGAGCAGTACTTC. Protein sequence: CASTRLGTSGNSYEQYF.

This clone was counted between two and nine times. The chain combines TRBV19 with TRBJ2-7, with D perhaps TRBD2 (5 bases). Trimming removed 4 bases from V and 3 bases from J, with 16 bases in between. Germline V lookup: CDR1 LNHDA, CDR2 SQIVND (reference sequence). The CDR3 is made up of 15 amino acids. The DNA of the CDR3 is TGTGCCAGTAGTAGCATCGAGGGCCTGCGCTACGAGCAGTACTTC. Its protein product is CASSSIEGLRYEQYF.

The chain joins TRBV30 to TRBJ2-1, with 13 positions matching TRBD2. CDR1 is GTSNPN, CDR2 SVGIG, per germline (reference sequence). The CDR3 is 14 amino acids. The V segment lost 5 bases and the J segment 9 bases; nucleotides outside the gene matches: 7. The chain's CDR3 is CAWAPGLAGFEQFF. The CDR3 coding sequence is TGTGCCTGGGCCCCGGGACTAGCGGGATTTGAGCAGTTCTTC.

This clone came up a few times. CDR3 sequence reads: CASSPLLTGGAGDTQYF. CDR3 coding DNA: TGTGCCAGCTCACCACTTCTTACAGGGGGCGCAGGAGATACGCAGTATTTT. The chain couples TRBV18 to TRBJ2-3; the match to TRBD1 covers 9 bases. CDR1 and CDR2 (germline): KGHSH, LQKENI. The CDR3 loop spans 17 amino acids. Germline trimming cut 1 base from V and 5 bases from J; bases unmatched to any gene: 10.

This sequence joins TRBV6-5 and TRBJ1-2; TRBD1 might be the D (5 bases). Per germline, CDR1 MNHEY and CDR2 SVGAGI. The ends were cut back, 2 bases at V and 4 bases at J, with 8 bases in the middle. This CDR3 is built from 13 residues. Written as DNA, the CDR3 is TGTGCCAGCAGTTACCACCAGGGCTATGGCTACACCTTC. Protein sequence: CASSYHQGYGYTF.

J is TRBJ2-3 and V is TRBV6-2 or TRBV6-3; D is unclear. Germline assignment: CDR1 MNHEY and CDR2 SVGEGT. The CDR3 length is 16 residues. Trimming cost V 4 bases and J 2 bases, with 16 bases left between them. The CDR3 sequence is CASSSIDTAFTDTQYF. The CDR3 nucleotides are TGTGCCAGCAGTTCCATCGACACGGCTTTCACAGATACGCAGTATTTT.

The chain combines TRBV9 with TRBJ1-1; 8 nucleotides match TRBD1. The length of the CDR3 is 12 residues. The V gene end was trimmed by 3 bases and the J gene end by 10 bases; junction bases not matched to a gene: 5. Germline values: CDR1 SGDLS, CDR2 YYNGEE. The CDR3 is CASSAGQGGAFF. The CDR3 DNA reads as TGTGCCAGCAGCGCTGGACAGGGAGGAGCTTTCTTT.

CDR3: CARSFRWCRTGGHQPQHF. CDR3 in DNA: TGTGCCAGAAGCTTCCGCTGGTGCCGAACAGGGGGACATCAGCCCCAGCATTTT. The chain combines TRBV5-3 with TRBJ1-5; 8 nucleotides match TRBD1. TRBV5-3 is filed as an ORF, its function uncertain. V gave up 2 bases and J gave up 5 bases; unmatched junction bases: 15. CDR3 length: 18 residues.

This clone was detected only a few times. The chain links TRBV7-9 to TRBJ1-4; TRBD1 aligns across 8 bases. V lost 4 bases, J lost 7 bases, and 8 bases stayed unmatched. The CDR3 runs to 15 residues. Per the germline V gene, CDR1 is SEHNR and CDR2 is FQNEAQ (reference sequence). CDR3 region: CASSSRQGLGEKLFF. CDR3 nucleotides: TGTGCCAGCAGCTCCCGACAGGGGTTGGGTGAAAAACTGTTTTTT.

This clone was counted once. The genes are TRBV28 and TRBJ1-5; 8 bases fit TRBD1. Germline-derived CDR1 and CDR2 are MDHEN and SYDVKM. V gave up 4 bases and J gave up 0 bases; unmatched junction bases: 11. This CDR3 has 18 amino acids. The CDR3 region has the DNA TGTGCCAGCAGTTCCAACCACCCCAGGGGGCTTAGCAATCAGCCCCAGCATTTT. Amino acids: CASSSNHPRGLSNQPQHF. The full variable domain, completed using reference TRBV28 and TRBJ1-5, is DVKVTQSSRYLVKRTGEKVFLECVQDMDHENMFWYRQDPGLGLRLIYFSYDVKMKEKGDIPEGYSVSREKKERFSLILESASTNQTSMYLCASSSNHPRGLSNQPQHFGDGTRLSIL.

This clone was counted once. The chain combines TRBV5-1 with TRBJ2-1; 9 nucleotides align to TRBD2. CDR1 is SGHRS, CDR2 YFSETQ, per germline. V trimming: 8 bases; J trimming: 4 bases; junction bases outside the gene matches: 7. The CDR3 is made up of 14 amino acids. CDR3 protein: CASSGGAGYNEQFF. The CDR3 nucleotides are TGCGCCAGTAGCGGGGGCGCCGGGTACAATGAGCAGTTCTTC.

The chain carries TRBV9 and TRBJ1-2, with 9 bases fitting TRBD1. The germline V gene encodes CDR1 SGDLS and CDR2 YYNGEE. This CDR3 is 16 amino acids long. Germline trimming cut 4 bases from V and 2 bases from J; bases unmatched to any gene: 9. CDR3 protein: CASSIHRDRVNYGYTF. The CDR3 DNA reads TGTGCCAGCAGCATCCACCGGGACAGGGTCAACTATGGCTACACCTTC.

The chain's CDR3 is CASRQGQPGNQPQHF. CDR3 sequence (DNA): TGTGCCAGCAGGCAGGGACAGCCAGGGAATCAGCCCCAGCATTTT. The genes are TRBV28 and TRBJ1-5, with 7 bases aligning to TRBD1. V trimming: 6 bases; J trimming: 4 bases; junction bases outside the gene matches: 9. Looked up from germline, CDR1 is MDHEN and CDR2 is SYDVKM. There are 15 residues in the CDR3.

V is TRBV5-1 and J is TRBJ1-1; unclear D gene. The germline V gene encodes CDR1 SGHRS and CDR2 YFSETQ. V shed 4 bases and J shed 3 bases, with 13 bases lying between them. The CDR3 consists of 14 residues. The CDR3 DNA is TGCGCCAGCAGCATCGGGGATGGGTACACTGAAGCTTTCTTT. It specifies CASSIGDGYTEAFF. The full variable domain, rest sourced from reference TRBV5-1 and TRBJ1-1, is KAGVTQTPRYLIKTRGQQVTLSCSPISGHRSVSWYQQTPGQGLQFLFEYFSETQRNKGNFPGRFSGRQFSNSRSEMNVSTLELGDSALYLCASSIGDGYTEAFFGQGTRLTVV.

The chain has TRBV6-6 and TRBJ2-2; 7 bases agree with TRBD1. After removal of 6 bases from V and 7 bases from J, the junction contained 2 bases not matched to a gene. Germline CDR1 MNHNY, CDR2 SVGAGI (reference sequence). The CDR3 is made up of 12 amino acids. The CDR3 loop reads CASSSGGGELFF. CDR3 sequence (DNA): TGTGCCAGCAGCTCAGGGGGCGGGGAGCTGTTTTTT.

DNA of the CDR3: TGTGCCAGCAGTTTGTGGCTGAACACTGAAGCTTTCTTT. Translating it yields CASSLWLNTEAFF. This chain joins TRBV12-3 or TRBV12-4 and TRBJ1-1; D gene unclear. The V end lost 3 bases, the J end lost 0 bases, and 5 bases lay between the germline ends. The CDR3 spans 13 residues.

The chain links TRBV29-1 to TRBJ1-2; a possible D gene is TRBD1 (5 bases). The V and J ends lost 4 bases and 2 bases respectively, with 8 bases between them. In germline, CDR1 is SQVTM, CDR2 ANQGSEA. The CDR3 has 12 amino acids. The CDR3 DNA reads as TGCAGCGTTGTGCAGGGCAACTATGGCTACACCTTC. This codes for CSVVQGNYGYTF.

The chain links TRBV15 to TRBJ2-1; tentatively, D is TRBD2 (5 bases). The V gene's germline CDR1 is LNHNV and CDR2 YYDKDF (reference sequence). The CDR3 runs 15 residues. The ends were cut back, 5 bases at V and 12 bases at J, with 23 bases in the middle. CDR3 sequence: CATSDVQEGLAGQFF. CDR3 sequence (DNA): TGTGCCACCAGCGATGTGCAGGAAGGTCTGGCGGGGCAGTTCTTC.

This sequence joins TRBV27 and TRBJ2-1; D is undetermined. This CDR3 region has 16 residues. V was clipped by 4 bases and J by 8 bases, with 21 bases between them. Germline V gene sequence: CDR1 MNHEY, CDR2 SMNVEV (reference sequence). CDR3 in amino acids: CASSYSSGPIIYEQFF. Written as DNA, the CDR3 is TGTGCCAGCAGTTACAGCTCAGGCCCAATTATATATGAGCAGTTCTTC.

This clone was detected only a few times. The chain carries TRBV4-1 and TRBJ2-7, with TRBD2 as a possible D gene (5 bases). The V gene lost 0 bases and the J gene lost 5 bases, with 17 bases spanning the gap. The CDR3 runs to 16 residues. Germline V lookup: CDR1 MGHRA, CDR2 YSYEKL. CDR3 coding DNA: TGCGCCAGCAGCCAAGATCTGGACTCCCCGTTGGACGAGCAGTACTTC. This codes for CASSQDLDSPLDEQYF.